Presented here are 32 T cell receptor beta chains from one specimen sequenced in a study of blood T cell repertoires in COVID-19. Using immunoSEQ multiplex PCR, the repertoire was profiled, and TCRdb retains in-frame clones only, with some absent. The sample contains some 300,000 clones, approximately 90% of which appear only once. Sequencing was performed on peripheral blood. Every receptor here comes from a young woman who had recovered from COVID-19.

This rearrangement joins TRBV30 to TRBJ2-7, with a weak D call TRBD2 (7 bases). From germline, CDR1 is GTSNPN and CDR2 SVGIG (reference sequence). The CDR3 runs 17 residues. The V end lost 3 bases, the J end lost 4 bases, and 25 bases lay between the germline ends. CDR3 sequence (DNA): TGTGCCTGGAGCGCAGAGTCCCGGGACACCGGGAGGTACGAGCAGTACTTC. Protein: CAWSAESRDTGRYEQYF.

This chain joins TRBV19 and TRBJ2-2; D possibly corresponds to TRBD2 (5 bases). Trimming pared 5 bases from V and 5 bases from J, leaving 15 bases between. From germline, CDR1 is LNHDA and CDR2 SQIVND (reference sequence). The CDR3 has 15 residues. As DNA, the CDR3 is TGTGCCAGTAGTCGCTCTCGTGGGAGAACCGGGGAGCTGTTTTTT. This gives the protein CASSRSRGRTGELFF.

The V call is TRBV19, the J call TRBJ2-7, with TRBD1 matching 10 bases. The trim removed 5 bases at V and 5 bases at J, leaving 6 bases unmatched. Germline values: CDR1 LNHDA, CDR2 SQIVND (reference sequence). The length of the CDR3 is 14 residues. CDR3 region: CASSPGQGSHEQYF. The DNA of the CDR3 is TGTGCCAGTAGTCCGGGACAGGGGTCCCACGAGCAGTACTTC.

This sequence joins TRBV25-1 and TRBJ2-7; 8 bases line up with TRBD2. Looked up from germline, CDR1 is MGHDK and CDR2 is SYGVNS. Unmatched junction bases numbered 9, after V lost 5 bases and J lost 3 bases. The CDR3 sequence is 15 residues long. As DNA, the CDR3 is TGTGCCAGCAGTCCCTCGGGGACTAGATACTACGAGCAGTACTTC. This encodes CASSPSGTRYYEQYF.

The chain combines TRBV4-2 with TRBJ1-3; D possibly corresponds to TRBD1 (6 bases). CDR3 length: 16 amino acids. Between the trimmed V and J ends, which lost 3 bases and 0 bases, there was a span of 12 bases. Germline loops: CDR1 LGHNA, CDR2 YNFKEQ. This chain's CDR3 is CASSHNQGTSGNTIYF. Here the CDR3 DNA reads TGTGCCAGCAGCCACAATCAGGGGACCTCTGGAAACACCATATATTTT.

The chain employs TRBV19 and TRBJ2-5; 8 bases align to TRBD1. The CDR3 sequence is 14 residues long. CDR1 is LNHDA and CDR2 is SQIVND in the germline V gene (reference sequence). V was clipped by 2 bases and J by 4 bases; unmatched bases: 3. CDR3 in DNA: TGTGCCAGTAGTATAATCCAGGGGGCAGAGACCCAGTACTTC. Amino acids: CASSIIQGAETQYF.

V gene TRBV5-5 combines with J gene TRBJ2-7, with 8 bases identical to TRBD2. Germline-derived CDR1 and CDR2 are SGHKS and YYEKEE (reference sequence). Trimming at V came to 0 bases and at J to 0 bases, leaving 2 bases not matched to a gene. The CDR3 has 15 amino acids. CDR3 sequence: CASSLGAGGSYEQYF. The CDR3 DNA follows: TGTGCCAGCAGCTTGGGTGCGGGGGGCTCCTACGAGCAGTACTTC.

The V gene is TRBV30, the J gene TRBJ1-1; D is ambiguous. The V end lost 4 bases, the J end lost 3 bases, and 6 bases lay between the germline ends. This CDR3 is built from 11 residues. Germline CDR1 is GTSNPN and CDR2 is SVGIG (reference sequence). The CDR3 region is CAWNRDTEAFF. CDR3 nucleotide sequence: TGTGCCTGGAACCGAGACACTGAAGCTTTCTTT.

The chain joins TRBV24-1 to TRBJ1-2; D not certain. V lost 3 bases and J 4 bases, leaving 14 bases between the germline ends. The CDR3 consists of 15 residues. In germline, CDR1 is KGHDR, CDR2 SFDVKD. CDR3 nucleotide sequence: TGTGCCACCAGTGATCTCGCCGCAGACATCTATGGCTACACCTTC. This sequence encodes CATSDLAADIYGYTF.

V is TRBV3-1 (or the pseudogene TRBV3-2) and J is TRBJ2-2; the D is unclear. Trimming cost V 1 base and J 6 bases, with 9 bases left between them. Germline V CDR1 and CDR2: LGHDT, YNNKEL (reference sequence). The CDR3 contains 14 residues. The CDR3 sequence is CASSQVWPAGELFF. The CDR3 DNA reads TGTGCCAGCAGCCAAGTATGGCCCGCCGGGGAGCTGTTTTTT.

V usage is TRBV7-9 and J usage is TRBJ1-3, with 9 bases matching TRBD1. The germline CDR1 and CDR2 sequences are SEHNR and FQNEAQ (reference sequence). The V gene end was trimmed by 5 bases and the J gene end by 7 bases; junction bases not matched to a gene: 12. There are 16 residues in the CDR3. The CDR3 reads CASSAQGTGSWNTIYF. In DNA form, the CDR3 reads TGTGCCAGCAGCGCACAAGGGACAGGGAGTTGGAACACCATATATTTT.

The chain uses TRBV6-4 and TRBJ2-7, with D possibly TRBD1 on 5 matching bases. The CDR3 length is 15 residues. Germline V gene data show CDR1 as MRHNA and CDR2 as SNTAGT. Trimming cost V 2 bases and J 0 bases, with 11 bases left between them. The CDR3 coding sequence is TGTGCCAGCAGTGACCGGAACAGGTTCTCCTACGAGCAGTACTTC. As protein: CASSDRNRFSYEQYF.

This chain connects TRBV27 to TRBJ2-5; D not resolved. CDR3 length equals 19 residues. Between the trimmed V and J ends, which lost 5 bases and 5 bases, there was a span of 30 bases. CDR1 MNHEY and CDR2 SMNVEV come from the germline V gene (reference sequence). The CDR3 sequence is CASSPSRDFHGWSVETQYF. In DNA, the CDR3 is TGTGCCAGCAGTCCCTCCCGAGATTTCCACGGGTGGTCTGTGGAGACCCAGTACTTC.

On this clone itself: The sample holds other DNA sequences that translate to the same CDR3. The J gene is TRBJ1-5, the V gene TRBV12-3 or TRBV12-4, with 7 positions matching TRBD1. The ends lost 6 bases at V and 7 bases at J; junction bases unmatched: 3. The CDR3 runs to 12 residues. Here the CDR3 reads CASSNRGQPQHF. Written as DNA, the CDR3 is TGTGCCAGCAGCAACAGGGGACAGCCCCAGCATTTT.

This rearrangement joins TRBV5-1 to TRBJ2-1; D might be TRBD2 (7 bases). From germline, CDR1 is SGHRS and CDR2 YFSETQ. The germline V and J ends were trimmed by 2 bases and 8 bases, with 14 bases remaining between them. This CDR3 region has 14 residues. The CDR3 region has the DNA TGCGCCAGCAGCTTCCCGGGGAGGGGGGATGAGCAGTTCTTC. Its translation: CASSFPGRGDEQFF.

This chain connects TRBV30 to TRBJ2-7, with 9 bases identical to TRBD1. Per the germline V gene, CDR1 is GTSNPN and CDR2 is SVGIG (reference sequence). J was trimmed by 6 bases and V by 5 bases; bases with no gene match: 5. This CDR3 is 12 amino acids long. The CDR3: CAWYRTGAEQYF. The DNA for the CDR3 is TGTGCCTGGTACCGGACAGGGGCCGAGCAGTACTTC.

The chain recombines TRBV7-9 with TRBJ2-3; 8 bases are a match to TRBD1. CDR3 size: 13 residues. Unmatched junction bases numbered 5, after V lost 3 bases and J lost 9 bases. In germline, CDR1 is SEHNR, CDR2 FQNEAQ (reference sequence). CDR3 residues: CASSFNTGGTQYF. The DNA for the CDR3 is TGTGCCAGCAGCTTTAACACAGGGGGGACGCAGTATTTT.

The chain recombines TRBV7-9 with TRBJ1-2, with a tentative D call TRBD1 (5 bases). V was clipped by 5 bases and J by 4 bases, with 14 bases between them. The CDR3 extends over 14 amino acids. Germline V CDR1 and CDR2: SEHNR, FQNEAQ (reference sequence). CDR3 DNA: TGTGCCAGCAGCGGCTCACAGGAGGGCTATGGCTACACCTTC. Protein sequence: CASSGSQEGYGYTF.

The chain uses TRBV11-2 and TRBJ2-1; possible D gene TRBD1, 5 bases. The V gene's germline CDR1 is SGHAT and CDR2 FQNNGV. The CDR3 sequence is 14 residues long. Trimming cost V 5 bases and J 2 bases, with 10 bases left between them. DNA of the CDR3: TGTGCCAGCAGCCTTTCGGACACCTACAATGAGCAGTTCTTC. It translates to CASSLSDTYNEQFF.

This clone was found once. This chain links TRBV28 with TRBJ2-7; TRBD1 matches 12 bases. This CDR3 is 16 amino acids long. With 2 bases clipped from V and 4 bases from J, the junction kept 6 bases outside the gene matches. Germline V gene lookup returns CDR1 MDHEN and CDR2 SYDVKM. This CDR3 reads CASSLLPGQGAYEQYF. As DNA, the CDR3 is TGTGCCAGCAGTTTACTACCGGGACAGGGGGCTTACGAGCAGTACTTC.

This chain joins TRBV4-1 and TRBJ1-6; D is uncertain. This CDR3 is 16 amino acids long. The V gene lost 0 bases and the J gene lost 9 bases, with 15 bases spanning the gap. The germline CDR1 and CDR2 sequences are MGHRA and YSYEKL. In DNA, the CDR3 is TGCGCCAGCAGCCAAGATTTACGTCCCCTTAGTTCACCCCTCCACTTT. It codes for CASSQDLRPLSSPLHF.

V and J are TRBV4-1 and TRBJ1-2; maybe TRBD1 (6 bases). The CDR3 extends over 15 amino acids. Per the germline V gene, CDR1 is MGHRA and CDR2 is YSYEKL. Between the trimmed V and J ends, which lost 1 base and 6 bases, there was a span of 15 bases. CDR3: CASSQVQQGGHGYTF. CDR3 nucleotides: TGCGCCAGCAGCCAAGTACAACAGGGCGGCCATGGCTACACCTTC.

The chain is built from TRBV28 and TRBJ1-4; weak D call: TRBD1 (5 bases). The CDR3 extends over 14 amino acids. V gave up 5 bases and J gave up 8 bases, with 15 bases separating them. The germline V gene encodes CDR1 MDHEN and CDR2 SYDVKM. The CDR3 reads CASSGVQGGEKLFF. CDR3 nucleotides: TGTGCCAGCAGTGGGGTCCAGGGAGGCGAAAAACTGTTTTTT.

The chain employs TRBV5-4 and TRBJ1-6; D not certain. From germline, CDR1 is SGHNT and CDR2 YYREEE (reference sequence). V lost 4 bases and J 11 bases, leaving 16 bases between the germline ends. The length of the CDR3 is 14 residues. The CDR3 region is CASSKEQAGAPLHF. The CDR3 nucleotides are TGTGCCAGCAGCAAGGAGCAGGCCGGGGCACCCCTCCACTTT.

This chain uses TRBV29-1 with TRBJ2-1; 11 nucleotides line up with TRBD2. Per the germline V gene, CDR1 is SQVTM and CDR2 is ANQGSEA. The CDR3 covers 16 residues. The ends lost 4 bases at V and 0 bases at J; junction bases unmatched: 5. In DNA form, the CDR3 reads TGCAGCGTTGTGGGTAGCGGGGGGGACTCCTACAATGAGCAGTTCTTC. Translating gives CSVVGSGGDSYNEQFF.

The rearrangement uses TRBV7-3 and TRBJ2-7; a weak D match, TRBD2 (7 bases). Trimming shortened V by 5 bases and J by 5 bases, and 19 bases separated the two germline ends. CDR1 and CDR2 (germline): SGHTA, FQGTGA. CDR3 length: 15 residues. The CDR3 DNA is TGTGCCAGCAGCCTCAGGGGAGGGCTGGGCGACGAGCAGTACTTC. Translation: CASSLRGGLGDEQYF.

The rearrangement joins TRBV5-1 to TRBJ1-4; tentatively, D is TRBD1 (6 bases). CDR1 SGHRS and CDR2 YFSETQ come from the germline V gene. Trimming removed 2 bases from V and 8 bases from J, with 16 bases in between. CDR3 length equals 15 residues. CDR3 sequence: CASSFKQGREEKLFF. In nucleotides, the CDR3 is TGCGCCAGCAGCTTCAAACAGGGCCGGGAAGAAAAACTGTTTTTT.

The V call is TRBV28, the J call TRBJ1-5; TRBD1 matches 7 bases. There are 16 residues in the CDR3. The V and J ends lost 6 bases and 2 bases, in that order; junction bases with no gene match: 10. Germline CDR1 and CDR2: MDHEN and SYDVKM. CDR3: CASRGRDSFGNQPQHF. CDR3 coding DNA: TGTGCCAGCAGGGGCCGGGACAGCTTCGGCAATCAGCCCCAGCATTTT. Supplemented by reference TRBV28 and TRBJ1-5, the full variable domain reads DVKVTQSSRYLVKRTGEKVFLECVQDMDHENMFWYRQDPGLGLRLIYFSYDVKMKEKGDIPEGYSVSREKKERFSLILESASTNQTSMYLCASRGRDSFGNQPQHFGDGTRLSIL.

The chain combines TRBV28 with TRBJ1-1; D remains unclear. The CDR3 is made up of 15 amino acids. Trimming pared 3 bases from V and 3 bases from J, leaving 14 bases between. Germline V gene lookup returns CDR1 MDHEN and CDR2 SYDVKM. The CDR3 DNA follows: TGTGCCAGCAGTTTTCCGGCGGGCGAGTACACTGAAGCTTTCTTT. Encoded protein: CASSFPAGEYTEAFF.

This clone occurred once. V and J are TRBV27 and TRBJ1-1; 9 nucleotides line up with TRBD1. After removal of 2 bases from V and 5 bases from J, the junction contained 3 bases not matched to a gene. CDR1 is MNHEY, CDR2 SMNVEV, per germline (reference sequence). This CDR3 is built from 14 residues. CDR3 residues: CASSLDRGRTEAFF. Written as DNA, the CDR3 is TGTGCCAGCAGTTTAGACAGGGGGAGAACTGAAGCTTTCTTT.

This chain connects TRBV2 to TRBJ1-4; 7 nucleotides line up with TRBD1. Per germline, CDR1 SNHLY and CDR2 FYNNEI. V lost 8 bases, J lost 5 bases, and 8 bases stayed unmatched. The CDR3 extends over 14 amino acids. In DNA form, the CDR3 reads TGTGCCAGCGGGGGACAGACCTTGAATGAAAAACTGTTTTTT. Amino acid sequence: CASGGQTLNEKLFF.

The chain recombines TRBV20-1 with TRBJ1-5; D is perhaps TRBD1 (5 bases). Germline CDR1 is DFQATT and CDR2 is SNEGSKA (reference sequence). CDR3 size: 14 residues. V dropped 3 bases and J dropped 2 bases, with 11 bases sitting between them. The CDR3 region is CSASEPRGNQPQHF. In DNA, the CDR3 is TGCAGTGCTAGTGAGCCCAGGGGCAATCAGCCCCAGCATTTT.